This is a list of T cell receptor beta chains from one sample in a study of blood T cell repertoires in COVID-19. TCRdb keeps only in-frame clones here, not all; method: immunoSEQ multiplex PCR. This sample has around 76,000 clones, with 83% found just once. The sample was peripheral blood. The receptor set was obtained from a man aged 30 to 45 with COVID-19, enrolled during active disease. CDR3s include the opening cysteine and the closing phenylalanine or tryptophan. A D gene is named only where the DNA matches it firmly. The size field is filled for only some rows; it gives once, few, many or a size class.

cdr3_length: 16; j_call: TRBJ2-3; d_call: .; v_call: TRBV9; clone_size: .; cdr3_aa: CASSDQPADRPDTQYF; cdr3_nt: TGTGCCAGCAGCGATCAACCCGCGGACAGACCAGATACGCAGTATTTT
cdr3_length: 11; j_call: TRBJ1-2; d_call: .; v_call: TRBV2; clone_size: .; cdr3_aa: CASSADYGYTF; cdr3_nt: TGTGCCAGTTCAGCGGACTATGGCTACACCTTC
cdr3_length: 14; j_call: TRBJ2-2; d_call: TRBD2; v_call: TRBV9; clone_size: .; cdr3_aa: CATSGVSNTGELFF; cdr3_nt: TGTGCCACGAGCGGGGTATCGAACACCGGGGAGCTGTTTTTT
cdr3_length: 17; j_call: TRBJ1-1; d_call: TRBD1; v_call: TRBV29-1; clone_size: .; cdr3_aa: CSVNRGLPLGLNTEAFF; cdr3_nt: TGCAGCGTGAACAGGGGGCTCCCACTGGGGCTGAACACTGAAGCTTTCTTT
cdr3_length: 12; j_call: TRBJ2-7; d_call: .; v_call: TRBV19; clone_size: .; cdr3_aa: CASSDRTWEQYF; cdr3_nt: TGTGCCAGTAGCGACAGGACTTGGGAGCAGTACTTC
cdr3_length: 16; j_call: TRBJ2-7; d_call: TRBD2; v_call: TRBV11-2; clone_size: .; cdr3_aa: CASSLGGGTAGREQYF; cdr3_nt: TGTGCCAGCAGCTTAGGGGGAGGGACGGCGGGGAGGGAGCAGTACTTC
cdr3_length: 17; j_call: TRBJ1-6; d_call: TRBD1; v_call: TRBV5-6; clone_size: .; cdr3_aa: CASSGRTGGSYNSPLHF; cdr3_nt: TGTGCCAGCAGCGGAAGGACAGGGGGCTCCTATAATTCACCCCTCCACTTT
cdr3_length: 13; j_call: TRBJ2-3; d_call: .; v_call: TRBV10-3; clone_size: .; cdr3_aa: CAISESYSDTQYF; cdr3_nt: TGTGCCATCAGTGAGTCTTACTCAGATACGCAGTATTTT
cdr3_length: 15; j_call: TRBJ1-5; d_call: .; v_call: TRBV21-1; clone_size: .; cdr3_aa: CASKVSRELNQPQHF; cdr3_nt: TGTGCCAGCAAAGTTTCCAGGGAACTTAATCAGCCCCAGCATTTT
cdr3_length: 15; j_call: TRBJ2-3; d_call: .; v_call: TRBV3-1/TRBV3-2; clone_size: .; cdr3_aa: CASSLYPGRGDTQYF; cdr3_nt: TGTGCCAGCAGCCTATACCCGGGCCGGGGAGATACGCAGTATTTT
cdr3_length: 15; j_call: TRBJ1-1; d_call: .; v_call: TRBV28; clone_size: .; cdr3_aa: CASSGDLGGNTEAFF; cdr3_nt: TGTGCCAGCAGTGGAGACCTCGGGGGGAACACTGAAGCTTTCTTT
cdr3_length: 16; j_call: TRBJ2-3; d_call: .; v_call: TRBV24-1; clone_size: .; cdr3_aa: CATSDFGGAFTDTQYF; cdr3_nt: TGTGCCACCAGTGATTTTGGGGGGGCGTTCACAGATACGCAGTATTTT
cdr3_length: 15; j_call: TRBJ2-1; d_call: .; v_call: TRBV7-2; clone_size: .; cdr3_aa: CASSGPRTEYNEQFF; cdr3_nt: TGTGCCAGCAGCGGGCCCAGGACAGAATACAATGAGCAGTTCTTC
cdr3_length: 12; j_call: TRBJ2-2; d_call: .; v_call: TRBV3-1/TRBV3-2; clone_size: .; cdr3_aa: CASSRDTGELFF; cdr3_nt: TGTGCCAGCAGTCGGGACACCGGGGAGCTGTTTTTT
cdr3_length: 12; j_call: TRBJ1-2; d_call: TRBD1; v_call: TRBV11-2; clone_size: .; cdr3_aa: CASSPGGYGYTF; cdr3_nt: TGTGCCAGCAGCCCAGGGGGCTATGGCTACACCTTC
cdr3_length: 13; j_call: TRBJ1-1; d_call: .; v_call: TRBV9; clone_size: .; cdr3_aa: CATSREIDTEAFF; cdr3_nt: TGTGCCACATCGAGGGAGATAGACACTGAAGCTTTCTTT
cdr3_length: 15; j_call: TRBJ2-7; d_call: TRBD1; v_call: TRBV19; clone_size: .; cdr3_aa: CASSIPGQPRDEQYF; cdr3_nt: TGTGCCAGTAGTATACCGGGACAGCCGAGGGACGAGCAGTACTTC
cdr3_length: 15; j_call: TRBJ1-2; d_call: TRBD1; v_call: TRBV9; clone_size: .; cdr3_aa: CASSVRPGTDYGYTF; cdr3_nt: TGTGCCAGCAGCGTCCGCCCGGGGACAGACTATGGCTACACCTTC
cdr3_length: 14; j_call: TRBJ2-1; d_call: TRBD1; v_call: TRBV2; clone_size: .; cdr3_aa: CASYGRQGYNEQFF; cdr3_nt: TGTGCCAGCTATGGACGACAGGGTTACAATGAGCAGTTCTTC
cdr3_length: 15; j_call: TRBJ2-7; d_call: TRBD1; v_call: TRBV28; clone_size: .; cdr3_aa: CASSRSGTGPGEQYF; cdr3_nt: TGTGCCAGCAGCCGATCCGGGACAGGGCCGGGGGAGCAGTACTTC
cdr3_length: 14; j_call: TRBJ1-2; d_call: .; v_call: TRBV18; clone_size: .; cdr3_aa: CASSPGGLFYGYTF; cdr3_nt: TGTGCCAGCTCACCGGGGGGACTGTTCTATGGCTACACCTTC
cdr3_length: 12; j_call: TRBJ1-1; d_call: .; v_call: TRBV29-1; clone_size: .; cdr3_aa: CSVWRGGTEAFF; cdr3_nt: TGCAGCGTGTGGAGGGGCGGTACTGAAGCTTTCTTT
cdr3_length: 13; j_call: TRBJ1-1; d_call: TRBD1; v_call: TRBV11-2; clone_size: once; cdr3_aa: CASSEITRGDAFF; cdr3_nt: TGTGCCAGCAGCGAAATAACCAGGGGGGACGCTTTCTTT
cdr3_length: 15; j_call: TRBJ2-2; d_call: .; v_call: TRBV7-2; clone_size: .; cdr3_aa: CASSRGPANTGELFF; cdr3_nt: TGTGCCAGCAGCCGCGGCCCGGCGAACACCGGGGAGCTGTTTTTT
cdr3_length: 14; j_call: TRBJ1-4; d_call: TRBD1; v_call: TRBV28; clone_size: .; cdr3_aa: CASRGTGWREKLFF; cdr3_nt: TGTGCCAGCAGAGGGACAGGGTGGCGTGAAAAACTGTTTTTT
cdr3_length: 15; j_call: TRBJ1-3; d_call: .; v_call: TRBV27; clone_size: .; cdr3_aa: CASSLRQPAGNTIYF; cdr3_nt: TGTGCCAGCAGTCTACGACAGCCCGCTGGAAACACCATATATTTT
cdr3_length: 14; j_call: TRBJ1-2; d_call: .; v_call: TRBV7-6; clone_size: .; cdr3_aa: CASSLGGEPYGYTF; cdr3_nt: TGTGCCAGCAGCTTAGGGGGGGAGCCCTATGGCTACACCTTC
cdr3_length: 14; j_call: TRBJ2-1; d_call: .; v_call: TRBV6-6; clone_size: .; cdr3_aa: CASSYLADPIEQFF; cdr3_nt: TGTGCCAGCAGTTACCTAGCCGATCCGATTGAGCAGTTCTTC
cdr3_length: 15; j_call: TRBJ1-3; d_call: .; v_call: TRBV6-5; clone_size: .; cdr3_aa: CASSYGRSSGNTIYF; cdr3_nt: TGTGCCAGCAGTTATGGCAGATCATCTGGAAACACCATATATTTT
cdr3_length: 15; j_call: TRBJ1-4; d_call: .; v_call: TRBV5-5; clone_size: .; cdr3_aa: CASSLWGSANEKLFF; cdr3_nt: TGTGCCAGCAGCTTATGGGGCTCGGCTAATGAAAAACTGTTTTTT
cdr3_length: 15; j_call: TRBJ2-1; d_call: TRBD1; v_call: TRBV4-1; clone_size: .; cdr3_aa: CASSHIGQGGGEQFF; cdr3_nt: TGCGCCAGCAGCCATATCGGACAGGGGGGTGGGGAGCAGTTCTTC
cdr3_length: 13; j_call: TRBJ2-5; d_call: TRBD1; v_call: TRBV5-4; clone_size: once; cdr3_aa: CASSLGQQETQYF; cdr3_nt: TGTGCCAGCAGCCTGGGACAGCAAGAGACCCAGTACTTC
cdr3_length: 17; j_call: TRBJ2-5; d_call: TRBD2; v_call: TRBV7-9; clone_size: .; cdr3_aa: CASSPGGLAGLQETQYF; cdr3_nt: TGTGCCAGCAGCCCTGGGGGACTAGCGGGTTTACAAGAGACCCAGTACTTC
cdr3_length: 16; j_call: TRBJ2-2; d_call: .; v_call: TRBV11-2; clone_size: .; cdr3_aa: CASSLAAGAHTGELFF; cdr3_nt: TGTGCCAGCAGCTTAGCAGCAGGGGCGCACACCGGGGAGCTGTTTTTT
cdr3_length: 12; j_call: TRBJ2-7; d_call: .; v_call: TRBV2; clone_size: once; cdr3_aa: CTSGPSSYEQYF; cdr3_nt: TGTACGTCCGGCCCTAGCTCCTACGAGCAGTACTTC
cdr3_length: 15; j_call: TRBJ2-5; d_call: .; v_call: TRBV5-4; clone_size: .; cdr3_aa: CASSSGTQGRETQYF; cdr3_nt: TGTGCCAGCAGCTCCGGGACACAAGGGCGAGAGACCCAGTACTTC
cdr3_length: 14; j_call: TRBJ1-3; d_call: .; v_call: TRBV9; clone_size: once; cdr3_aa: CASSVEGAGNTIYF; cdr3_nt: TGTGCCAGCAGCGTAGAAGGAGCTGGAAACACCATATATTTT
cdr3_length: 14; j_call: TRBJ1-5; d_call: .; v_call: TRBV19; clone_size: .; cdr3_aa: CASTDRGYNQPQHF; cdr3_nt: TGTGCCAGTACCGATAGGGGTTACAATCAGCCCCAGCATTTT
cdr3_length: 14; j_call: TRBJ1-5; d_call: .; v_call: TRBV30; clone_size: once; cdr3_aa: CAWSRGNSNQPQHF; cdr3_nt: TGTGCCTGGAGTAGGGGGAATAGCAATCAGCCCCAGCATTTT
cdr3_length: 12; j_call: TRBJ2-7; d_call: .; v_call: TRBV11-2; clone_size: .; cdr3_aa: CASGQVRYEQYF; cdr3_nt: TGTGCCAGCGGGCAGGTCCGCTACGAGCAGTACTTC
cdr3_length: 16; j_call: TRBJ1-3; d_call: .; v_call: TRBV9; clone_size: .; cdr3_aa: CASSRQRTSSGNTIYF; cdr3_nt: TGTGCCAGCAGCCGACAGAGGACATCCTCTGGAAACACCATATATTTT